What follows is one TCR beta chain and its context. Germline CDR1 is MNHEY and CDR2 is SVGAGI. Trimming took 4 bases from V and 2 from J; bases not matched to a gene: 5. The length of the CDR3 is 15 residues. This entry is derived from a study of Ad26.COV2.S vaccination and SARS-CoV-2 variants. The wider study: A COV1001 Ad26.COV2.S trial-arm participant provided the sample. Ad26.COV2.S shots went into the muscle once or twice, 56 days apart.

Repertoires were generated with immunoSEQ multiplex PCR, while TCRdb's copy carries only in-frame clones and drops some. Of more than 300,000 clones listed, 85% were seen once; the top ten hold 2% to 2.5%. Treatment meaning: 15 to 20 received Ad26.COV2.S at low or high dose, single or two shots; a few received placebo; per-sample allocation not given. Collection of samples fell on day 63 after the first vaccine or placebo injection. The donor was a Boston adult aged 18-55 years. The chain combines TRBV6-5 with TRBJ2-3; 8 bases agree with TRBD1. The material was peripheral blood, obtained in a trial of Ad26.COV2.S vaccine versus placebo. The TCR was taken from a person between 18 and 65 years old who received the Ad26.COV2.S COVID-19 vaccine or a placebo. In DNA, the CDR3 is TGTGCCAGCAGTTTCCGGGACAGGCACACAGATACGCAGTATTTT. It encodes CASSFRDRHTDTQYF.